This T cell receptor (beta chain) was identified in a study of T cells in Graves' hyperthyroidism and ophthalmopathy. This clonotype was seen more than once but under ten times. The authors deemed Graves' hyperthyroidism stable absent ophthalmopathy progression within 18 months. Each patient was aged 18 to 65 and had newly diagnosed hyperthyroidism of under 2 months' duration. A roughly 10 ml volume of fresh peripheral blood provided the PBMCs. There are 13 residues in the CDR3. Germline CDR1 and CDR2: DFQATT and SNEGSKA (reference sequence). Between the trimmed V and J ends, which lost 6 bases and 8 bases, there was a span of 16 bases. RNA transcripts yielded amplified TCR beta CDR3 regions. HTBI primers drove first-round RT-PCR of the TCR CDR3. Via MiXCR, TCRdb re-called the multiplex PCR reads, giving one row per CDR3 protein. The table shows a few hundred thousand distinct CDR3 sequences, with more than 13% occurring only once.

J is TRBJ1-4 and V is TRBV20-1; D is possibly TRBD1 (6 bases). Input material: blood. This clonotype was obtained from a woman aged 25 to 39 with Graves' hyperthyroidism. The CDR3 is CSASRGAWEKLFF. For the CDR3, the DNA is TGCAGTGCCAGTAGGGGGGCGTGGGAAAAACTGTTTTTT.